Reported below is one T cell receptor beta chain. V dropped 0 bases and J dropped 14; count of bases not matched to a gene: 13. The germline V gene has CDR1 LGHDT and CDR2 YNNKEL (reference sequence). This CDR3 is 15 amino acids long. Random hexamers primed reverse transcription of about 0.5 to 1 ug RNA. With immunoSEQ multiplex PCR, TCR beta CDR3 was amplified across 54 Vbeta and 13 Jbeta. TCRdb used MiXCR to reprocess the immunoSEQ multiplex PCR reads, holding one entry per CDR3 protein. The repertoire holds approximately 200,000 distinct CDR3 sequences, with more than 85% as singletons. This specimen belongs to a study of CD8 T cells in Susac syndrome. Sequencing of TCR beta was performed on blood CD8+ T cells and on blood CD4+ T cells. The multiple sclerosis controls, all treatment-naive patients, had relapsing-remitting disease that was stable or active. TEMRA cells underwent FACS enrichment and CD8+ and CD4+ T cells underwent negative isolation.

Sequences were obtained from CD8+ T cells from PBMCs. This TCR was recovered from a human donor with multiple sclerosis. The chain is built from TRBV3-1 and TRBJ2-1; 7 nucleotides align to TRBD2. CDR3 bases: TGTGCCAGCAGCCAAGAGGGTACTAGCGAACCCTCTGAGTTCTTC. As protein: CASSQEGTSEPSEFF.